The T cell receptor (beta chain) under discussion was sequenced for a study of tumor and adjacent non-tumor tissue in lung cancer. The overall study: Stage I to III disease affected 10 men and roughly five women aged about 30 to 85.

The library came from three nested PCR rounds adapted from ARM-PCR protocols. TCRdb independently ran MiXCR on the multiplex PCR reads; one entry per CDR3 protein. The sample has about 70,000 distinct CDR3 sequences, around three quarters seen once. This clonotype was detected many times. This CDR3 fails to terminate in the conserved phenylalanine or tryptophan, so it likely reflects a read error. The template was RNA from unsorted bulk tissue. Trimming removed 8 bases from V and 7 bases from J, with 17 bases in between. CDR1 is SQVTM and CDR2 is ANQGSEA in the germline V gene. The CDR3 sequence is 12 residues long.

This receptor was obtained from a man aged 60 to 69 with non-small cell lung cancer. The specimen was lung tumor tissue. V usage is TRBV29-1 and J usage is TRBJ1-1; a possible D gene is TRBD1 (5 bases). CDR3 sequence reads: CSLKEGRNEAFS. In nucleotides, the CDR3 is TGCAGCTTAAAAGAGGGGAGGAATGAAGCTTTCTCT.